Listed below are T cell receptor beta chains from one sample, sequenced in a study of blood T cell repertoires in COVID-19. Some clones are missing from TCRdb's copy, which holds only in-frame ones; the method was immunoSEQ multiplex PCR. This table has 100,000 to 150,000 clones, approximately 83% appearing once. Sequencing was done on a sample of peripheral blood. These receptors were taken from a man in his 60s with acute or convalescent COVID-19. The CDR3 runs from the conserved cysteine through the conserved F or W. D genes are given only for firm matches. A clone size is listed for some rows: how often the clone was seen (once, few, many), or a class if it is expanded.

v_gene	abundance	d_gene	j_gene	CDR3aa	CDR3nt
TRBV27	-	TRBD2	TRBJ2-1	CASKWREGQGREQFF	TGTGCCAGCAAATGGCGGGAGGGCCAGGGCAGGGAGCAGTTCTTC
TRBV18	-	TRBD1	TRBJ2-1	CASSPPNRGAYNEQFF	TGTGCCAGCTCACCACCGAACAGGGGGGCTTACAATGAGCAGTTCTTC
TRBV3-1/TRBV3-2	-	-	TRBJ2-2	CASSQDPGGAANTGELFF	TGTGCCAGCAGCCAAGATCCCGGGGGAGCGGCGAACACCGGGGAGCTGTTTTTT
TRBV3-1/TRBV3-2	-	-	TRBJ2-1	CASSQVRSSYNEQFF	TGTGCCAGCAGCCAAGTTAGGAGCTCCTACAATGAGCAGTTCTTC
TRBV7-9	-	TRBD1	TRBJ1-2	CASSLRDSVYYGYTF	TGTGCCAGCAGCCTACGGGACAGTGTCTACTATGGCTACACCTTC
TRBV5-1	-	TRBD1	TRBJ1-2	CASSLGGQGATGYTF	TGCGCCAGCAGCTTGGGAGGACAGGGGGCAACCGGCTACACCTTC
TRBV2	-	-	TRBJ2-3	CASSEALREDTQYF	TGTGCCAGCAGTGAAGCGCTTCGGGAGGATACGCAGTATTTT
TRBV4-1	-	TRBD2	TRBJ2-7	CASSLGLAGDEQYF	TGCGCCAGCAGCCTTGGACTAGCGGGAGACGAGCAGTACTTC
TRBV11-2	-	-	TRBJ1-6	CASSPNPTQNSPLHF	TGTGCCAGCAGCCCGAACCCCACACAGAATTCACCCCTCCACTTT
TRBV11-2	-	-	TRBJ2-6	CASSLVQGRGANVLTF	TGTGCCAGCAGCTTGGTACAGGGTCGAGGAGCCAACGTCCTGACTTTC
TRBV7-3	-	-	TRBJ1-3	CASSLTGLGNTIYF	TGTGCCAGCAGCCTTACAGGGCTTGGAAACACCATATATTTT
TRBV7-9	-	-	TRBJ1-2	CASSTRQASNYTF	TGTGCCAGCAGCACCCGACAGGCATCGAACTACACCTTC
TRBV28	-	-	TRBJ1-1	CASSLTSRAEAFF	TGTGCCAGCAGTCTGACGTCCCGGGCTGAAGCTTTCTTT
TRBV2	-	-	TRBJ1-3	CASLRDSGNTIYF	TGTGCCAGCTTACGAGACTCTGGAAACACCATATATTTT
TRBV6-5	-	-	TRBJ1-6	CASSYSPGEGRSPLHF	TGTGCCAGCAGTTACTCCCCCGGGGAGGGGCGGTCACCCCTCCACTTT
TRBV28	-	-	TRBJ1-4	CASTEQAATNEKLFF	TGTGCCAGCACGGAACAGGCAGCAACTAATGAAAAACTGTTTTTT
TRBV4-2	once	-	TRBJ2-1	CASSQGRFLFNEQFF	TGTGCCAGCAGCCAAGGCCGGTTCCTATTTAATGAGCAGTTCTTC
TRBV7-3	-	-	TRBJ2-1	CASSSGIEQFF	TGTGCCAGCAGCTCCGGGATTGAGCAGTTCTTC
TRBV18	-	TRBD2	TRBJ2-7	CASSQTSGSSYEQYF	TGTGCCAGCTCCCAGACTAGCGGGAGCTCCTACGAGCAGTACTTC
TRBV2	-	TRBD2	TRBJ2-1	CASSEKGLYNEQFF	TGTGCCAGCAGTGAAAAGGGACTATACAATGAGCAGTTCTTC
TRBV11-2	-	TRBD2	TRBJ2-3	CASSSPLAGADTQYF	TGTGCCAGCAGCTCGCCACTAGCGGGAGCAGATACGCAGTATTTT
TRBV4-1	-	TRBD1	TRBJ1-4	CASSPPRGENEKLFF	TGCGCCAGCAGTCCCCCCAGGGGGGAGAATGAAAAACTGTTTTTT
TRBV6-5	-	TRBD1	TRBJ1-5	CASSSRQGWKPQHF	TGTGCCAGCAGTTCCAGACAGGGGTGGAAGCCCCAGCATTTT
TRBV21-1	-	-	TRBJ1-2	CASSTRDSELKGYGYTF	TGTGCCAGCAGCACTCGGGACAGCGAATTAAAGGGCTATGGCTACACCTTC
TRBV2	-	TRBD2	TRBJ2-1	CASSELWLAGGNEQFF	TGTGCCAGCAGTGAATTGTGGCTAGCGGGAGGCAATGAGCAGTTCTTC
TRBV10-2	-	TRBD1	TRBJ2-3	CASSGTGSTDTQYF	TGCGCCAGCAGCGGGACAGGGAGCACAGATACGCAGTATTTT
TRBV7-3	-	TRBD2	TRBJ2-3	CASSPGLAGGGTDTQYF	TGTGCCAGCAGCCCCGGACTAGCGGGAGGGGGTACAGATACGCAGTATTTT
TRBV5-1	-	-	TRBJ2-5	CASSVSTGGETQYF	TGCGCCAGCAGCGTGTCCACGGGTGGAGAGACCCAGTACTTC
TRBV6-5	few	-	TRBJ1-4	CASEHGGGGNEKLFF	TGTGCCAGCGAACACGGGGGGGGCGGTAATGAAAAACTGTTTTTT
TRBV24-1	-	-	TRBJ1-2	CATSGGEGYGYTF	TGTGCCACCAGTGGCGGAGAGGGCTATGGCTACACCTTC
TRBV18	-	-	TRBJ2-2	CASSPPSIPGELFF	TGTGCCAGCTCACCACCGTCTATTCCCGGGGAGCTGTTTTTT
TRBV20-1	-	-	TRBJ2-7	CSASRQGGTYEQYF	TGCAGTGCTAGTCGTCAGGGTGGGACCTACGAGCAGTACTTC
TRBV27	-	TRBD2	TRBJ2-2	CASSPLPSGTGELFF	TGTGCCAGCAGTCCCCTGCCTAGCGGGACCGGGGAGCTGTTTTTT
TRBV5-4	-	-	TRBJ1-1	CASGRENTEAFF	TGTGCCAGCGGGAGGGAGAACACTGAAGCTTTCTTT
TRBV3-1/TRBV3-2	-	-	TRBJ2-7	CASSQVVGGEQYF	TGTGCCAGCAGCCAAGTGGTAGGGGGCGAGCAGTACTTC
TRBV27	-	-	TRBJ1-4	CASARGATNEKLFF	TGTGCCAGCGCTAGGGGTGCAACTAATGAAAAACTGTTTTTT
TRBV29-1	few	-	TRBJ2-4	CSVEDRRPPFLAKNIQYF	TGCAGCGTTGAAGATCGGAGACCCCCCTTTCTAGCCAAAAACATTCAGTACTTC
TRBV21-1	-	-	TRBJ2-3	CASRASGSPDTQYF	TGTGCCAGCAGGGCTAGCGGGAGCCCAGATACGCAGTATTTT
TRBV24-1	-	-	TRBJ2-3	CATSDWASTDTQYF	TGTGCCACCAGTGATTGGGCCAGCACAGATACGCAGTATTTT
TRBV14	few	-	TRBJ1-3	CASSLRGFGNTIYF	TGTGCCAGCAGCCTCAGGGGATTTGGAAACACCATATATTTT
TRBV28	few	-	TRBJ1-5	CASSASTGRNQPQHF	TGTGCCAGCAGTGCATCGACAGGACGCAATCAGCCCCAGCATTTT
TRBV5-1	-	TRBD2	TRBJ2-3	CASSPGEAGAGKYF	TGCGCCAGCAGCCCAGGGGAAGCGGGGGCTGGGAAGTATTTT
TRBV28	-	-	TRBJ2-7	CASSFRVEQYF	TGTGCCAGCAGTTTTCGGGTCGAGCAGTACTTC
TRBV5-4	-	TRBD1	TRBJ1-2	CASSLGTGSESGYTF	TGTGCCAGCAGCTTGGGGACAGGGTCGGAAAGTGGCTACACCTTC
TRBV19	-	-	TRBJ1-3	CASSMRGSGNTIYF	TGTGCCAGTAGTATGCGGGGCTCTGGAAACACCATATATTTT